These 9 T cell receptor beta chains share one sample of origin, sequenced in a study of T cell responses to AZD1222 COVID-19 vaccine. TCRdb keeps only in-frame clones here, not all; method: immunoSEQ multiplex PCR. The sample consists of approximately 120,000 clones, about 88% of them appearing once. Source: peripheral blood, taken 28 days after the second AZD1222 dose. The receptors come from an adult who received the AZD1222 COVID-19 vaccine.

This clone was recorded only once. The gene calls are TRBV10-3 and TRBJ1-2, with 8 nucleotides matching TRBD1. V lost 7 bases to trimming and J lost 6 bases; unmatched junction nucleotides: 7. The CDR3 extends over 13 amino acids. Germline loops: CDR1 ENHRY, CDR2 SYGVKD. As DNA, the CDR3 is TGTGCCATCACCAAAACAGGGGGTGATGGCTACACCTTC. This translates into CAITKTGGDGYTF.

The V and J genes are TRBV5-4 and TRBJ2-3, with D unresolved. Germline V gene sequence: CDR1 SGHNT, CDR2 YYREEE (reference sequence). Trimming cost V 0 bases and J 4 bases, with 9 bases left between them. The CDR3 length is 14 residues. DNA for the CDR3: TGTGCCAGCAGCTTGGACCCTGAGGCAGATACGCAGTATTTT. It specifies CASSLDPEADTQYF.

V and J are TRBV5-6 and TRBJ2-3; D remains unclear. CDR3 size: 14 residues. CDR1 is SGHDT, CDR2 YYEEEE, per germline. Trimming took off 0 bases at V and 4 bases at J, with 9 bases between the two ends. The CDR3 nucleotides are TGTGCCAGCAGCTTGGCCGGTAGGCCAGATACGCAGTATTTT. Protein: CASSLAGRPDTQYF.

The rearrangement links TRBV7-2 to TRBJ1-2; TRBD1 might be the D (5 bases). The V gene's germline CDR1 is SGHTA and CDR2 FQGNSA. The V end lost 3 bases, the J end lost 4 bases, and 9 bases lay between the germline ends. This CDR3 comprises 13 residues. The CDR3 DNA reads TGTGCCAGCAGCTTCGACAGCCCCTATGGCTACACCTTC. Translating gives CASSFDSPYGYTF.

The V call is TRBV10-3, the J call TRBJ1-3; D not resolved. The CDR3 spans 15 residues. V lost 5 bases and J 1 base, leaving 12 bases between the germline ends. Germline CDR1 is ENHRY and CDR2 is SYGVKD. CDR3 sequence: CAISRVVGSGNTIYF. CDR3 bases: TGTGCCATCAGTCGTGTCGTGGGTTCTGGAAACACCATATATTTT.

The V call is TRBV19, the J call TRBJ1-4, with a weak D call TRBD1 (6 bases). V lost 8 bases and J 6 bases, leaving 13 bases between the germline ends. Germline assignment: CDR1 LNHDA and CDR2 SQIVND (reference sequence). The CDR3 is 13 residues long. DNA for the CDR3: TGTGCCAGTGCAGGGGCTGGGGATGAAAAACTGTTTTTT. Its translation: CASAGAGDEKLFF.

The chain recombines TRBV9 with TRBJ1-3; possibly TRBD1 for D (6 bases). The V gene's germline CDR1 is SGDLS and CDR2 YYNGEE. Trimming took off 4 bases at V and 3 bases at J, with 17 bases between the two ends. The CDR3 is 16 amino acids. CDR3 sequence reads: CASSLVQGVSGNTIYF. The DNA of the CDR3 is TGTGCCAGCAGCTTGGTACAGGGTGTCAGTGGAAACACCATATATTTT.

This clone was seen a single time. J is TRBJ2-1 and V is TRBV24-1; D may be TRBD1 (8 bases). The CDR3 runs to 16 residues. Germline V gene lookup returns CDR1 KGHDR and CDR2 SFDVKD. The V end lost 4 bases, the J end lost 9 bases, and 21 bases lay between the germline ends. CDR3 DNA: TGTGCCACCAGTGACCCCGGACAGGGAGGGACAAGTGAGCAGTTCTTC. Its protein is CATSDPGQGGTSEQFF.

This clone was seen once. V and J are TRBV6-2 or TRBV6-3 and TRBJ2-4; D gene unclear. Between the trimmed V and J ends, which lost 5 bases and 13 bases, there was a span of 12 bases. Germline V gene data show CDR1 as MNHEY and CDR2 as SVGEGT. The CDR3 is 11 amino acids. The CDR3 coding sequence is TGTGCCAGCAGTCCAGGACCCATGCAGTACTTC. This translates into CASSPGPMQYF.